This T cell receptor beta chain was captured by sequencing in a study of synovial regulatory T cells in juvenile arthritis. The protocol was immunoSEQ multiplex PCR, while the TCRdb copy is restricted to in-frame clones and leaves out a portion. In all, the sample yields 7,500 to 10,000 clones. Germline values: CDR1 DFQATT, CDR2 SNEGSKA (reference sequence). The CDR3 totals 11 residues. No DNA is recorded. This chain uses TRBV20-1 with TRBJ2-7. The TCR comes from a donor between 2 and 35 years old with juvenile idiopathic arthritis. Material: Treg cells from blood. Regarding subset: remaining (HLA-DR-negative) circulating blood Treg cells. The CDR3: CSARDGREQYF.